The present TCR beta chain was sequenced within a study of PD-1 blockade in classical Hodgkin lymphoma. Libraries were prepared by immunoSEQ multiplex PCR; TCRdb keeps only in-frame clonotypes and omits some of them. Here the sample spans tens of thousands of clones, roughly 87% being singletons. This CDR3 has 22 amino acids. CDR1 is GTSNPN, CDR2 SVGIG, per germline (reference sequence). Trimming at V came to 0 bases and at J to 2 bases, leaving 25 bases not matched to a gene. Each patient relapsed following autologous stem cell transplantation, and prior brentuximab vedotin exposure differed. The chain recombines TRBV30 with TRBJ2-3; 8 positions match TRBD2. The sequencing used peripheral blood mononuclear cells (PBMCs), collected before the second cycle of nivolumab. This TCR was recovered from a human donor with classical Hodgkin lymphoma. As DNA, the CDR3 is TGTGCCTGGAGTGTAGAAATTTCCCTAGCGGGTCCCCCCGCGGGCCCCACAGATACGCAGTATTTT. Translation: CAWSVEISLAGPPAGPTDTQYF.